This T cell receptor beta chain was identified during a study of cytomegalovirus exposure and HLA in healthy donors. PCR primers comprised 60 Vbeta and 13 Jbeta primers. The data were produced by immunoSEQ multiplex PCR, yet TCRdb's version contains in-frame clones alone and is incomplete. The sample includes about 200,000 clones, roughly 77% of them seen just once. The germline V and J ends were trimmed by 5 bases and 2 bases, with 19 bases remaining between them. Germline V gives CDR1 SGHDT, CDR2 YYEEEE. The CDR3 runs to 16 residues. The clonotype originates from a male donor in good health and CMV-seropositive. The chain links TRBV5-6 to TRBJ2-5; possible D gene TRBD2, 5 bases. Sequencing was performed on PBMCs. Here the CDR3 reads CASSLGASPFQETQYF. The DNA for the CDR3 is TGTGCCAGCAGTCTGGGAGCCAGCCCTTTTCAAGAGACCCAGTACTTC.